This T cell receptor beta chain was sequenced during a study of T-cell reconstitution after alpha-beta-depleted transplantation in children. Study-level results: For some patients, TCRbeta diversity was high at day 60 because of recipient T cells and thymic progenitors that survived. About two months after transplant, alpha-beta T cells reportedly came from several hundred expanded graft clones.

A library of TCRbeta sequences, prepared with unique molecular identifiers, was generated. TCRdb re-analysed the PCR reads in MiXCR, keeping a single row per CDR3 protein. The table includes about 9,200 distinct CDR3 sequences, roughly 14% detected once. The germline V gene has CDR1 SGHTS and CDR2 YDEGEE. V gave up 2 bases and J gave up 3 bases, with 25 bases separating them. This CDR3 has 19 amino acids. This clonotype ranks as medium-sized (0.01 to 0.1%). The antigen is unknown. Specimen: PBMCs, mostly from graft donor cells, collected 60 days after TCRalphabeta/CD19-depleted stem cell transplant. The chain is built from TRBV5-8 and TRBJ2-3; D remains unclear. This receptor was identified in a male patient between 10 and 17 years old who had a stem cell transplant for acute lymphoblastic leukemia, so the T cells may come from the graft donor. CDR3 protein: CASSLKPQVGSVGTDTQYF. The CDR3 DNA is TGTGCCAGCAGCTTAAAACCCCAGGTCGGTTCAGTTGGAACAGATACGCAGTATTTT.